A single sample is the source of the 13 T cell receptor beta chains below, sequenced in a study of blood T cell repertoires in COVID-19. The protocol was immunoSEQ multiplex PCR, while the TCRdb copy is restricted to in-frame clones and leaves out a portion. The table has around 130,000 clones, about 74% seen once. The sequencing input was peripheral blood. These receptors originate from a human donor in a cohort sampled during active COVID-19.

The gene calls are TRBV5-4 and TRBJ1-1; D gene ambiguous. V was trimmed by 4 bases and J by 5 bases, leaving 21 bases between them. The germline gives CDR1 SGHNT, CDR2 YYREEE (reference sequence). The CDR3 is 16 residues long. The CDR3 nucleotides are TGTGCCAGCAGCCCGGGCCCTGAGGAGGTGTGGACTGAAGCTTTCTTT. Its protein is CASSPGPEEVWTEAFF.

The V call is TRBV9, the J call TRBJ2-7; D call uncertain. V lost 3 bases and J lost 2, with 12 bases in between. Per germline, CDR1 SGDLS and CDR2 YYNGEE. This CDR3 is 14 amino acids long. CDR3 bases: TGTGCCAGCAGCGCAGAGACTCCCGCCTACGAGCAGTACTTC. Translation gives CASSAETPAYEQYF.

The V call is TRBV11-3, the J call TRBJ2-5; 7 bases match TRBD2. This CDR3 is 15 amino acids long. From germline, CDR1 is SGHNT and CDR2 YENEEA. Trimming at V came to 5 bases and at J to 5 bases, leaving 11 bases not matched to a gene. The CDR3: CASSPRAGLEETQYF. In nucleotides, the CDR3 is TGTGCCAGCAGCCCCAGAGCGGGACTCGAGGAGACCCAGTACTTC.

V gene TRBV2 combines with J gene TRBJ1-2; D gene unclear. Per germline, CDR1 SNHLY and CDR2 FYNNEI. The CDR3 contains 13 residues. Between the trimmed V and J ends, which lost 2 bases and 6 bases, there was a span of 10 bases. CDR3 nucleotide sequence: TGTGCCAGCAGTGAAATCAGAACCGATGGCTACACCTTC. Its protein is CASSEIRTDGYTF. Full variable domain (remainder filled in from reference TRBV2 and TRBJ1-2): EPEVTQTPSHQVTQMGQEVILRCVPISNHLYFYWYRQILGQKVEFLVSFYNNEISEKSEIFDDQFSVERPDGSNFTLKIRSTKLEDSAMYFCASSEIRTDGYTFGSGTRLTVV.

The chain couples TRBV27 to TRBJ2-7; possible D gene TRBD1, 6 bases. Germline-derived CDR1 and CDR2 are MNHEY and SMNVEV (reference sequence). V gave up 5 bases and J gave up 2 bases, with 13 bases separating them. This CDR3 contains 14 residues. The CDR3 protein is CASSRTGSAYEQYF. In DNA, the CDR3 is TGTGCCAGCAGTAGAACAGGGTCCGCCTACGAGCAGTACTTC.

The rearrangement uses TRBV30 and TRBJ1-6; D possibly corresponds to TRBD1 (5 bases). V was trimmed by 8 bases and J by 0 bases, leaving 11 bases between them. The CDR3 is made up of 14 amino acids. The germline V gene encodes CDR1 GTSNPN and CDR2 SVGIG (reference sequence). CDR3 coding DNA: TGTGCCCTAGACAGAAGCTCCTATAATTCACCCCTCCACTTT. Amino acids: CALDRSSYNSPLHF.

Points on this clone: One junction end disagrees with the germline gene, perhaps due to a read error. CDR3 sequence (DNA): TGTGCCAGCAGCCAAGGTCTAGCGGGAGTCTCCTACCAGCAGTACTTC. Translated, it gives CASSQGLAGVSYQQYF. The J gene is TRBJ2-7, the V gene TRBV3-1 (or the pseudogene TRBV3-2), with TRBD2 identical over 10 bases. There are 16 residues in the CDR3. CDR1 and CDR2 (germline): LGHDT, YNNKEL (reference sequence).

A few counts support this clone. The CDR3 here is CASSQTGQRTYEQYF. The CDR3 DNA sequence: TGCGCCAGCAGCCAGACCGGACAGCGAACCTACGAGCAGTACTTC. The V and J genes are TRBV4-1 and TRBJ2-7, with D perhaps matching TRBD1 (6 bases). Looked up from germline, CDR1 is MGHRA and CDR2 is YSYEKL. The V gene lost 3 bases and the J gene lost 2 bases, with 14 bases spanning the gap. The CDR3 loop spans 15 amino acids.

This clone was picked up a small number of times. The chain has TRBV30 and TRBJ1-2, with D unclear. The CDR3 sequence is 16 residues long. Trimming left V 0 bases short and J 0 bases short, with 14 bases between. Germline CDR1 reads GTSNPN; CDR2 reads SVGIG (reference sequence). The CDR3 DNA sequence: TGTGCCTGGAGTGTAGAAAGTCGGGTACCTAACTATGGCTACACCTTC. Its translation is CAWSVESRVPNYGYTF.

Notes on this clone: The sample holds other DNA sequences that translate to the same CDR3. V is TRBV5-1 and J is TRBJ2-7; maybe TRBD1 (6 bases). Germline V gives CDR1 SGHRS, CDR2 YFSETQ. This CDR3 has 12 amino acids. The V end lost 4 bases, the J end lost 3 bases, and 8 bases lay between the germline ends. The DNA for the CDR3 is TGCGCCAGCAGCCTGACAGGCTACGAGCAGTACTTC. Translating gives CASSLTGYEQYF.

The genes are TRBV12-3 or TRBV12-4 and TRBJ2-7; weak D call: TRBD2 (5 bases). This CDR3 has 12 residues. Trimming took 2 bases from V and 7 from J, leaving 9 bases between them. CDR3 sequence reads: CASSLWEREQYF. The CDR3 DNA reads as TGTGCCAGCAGTTTATGGGAGAGGGAGCAGTACTTC.

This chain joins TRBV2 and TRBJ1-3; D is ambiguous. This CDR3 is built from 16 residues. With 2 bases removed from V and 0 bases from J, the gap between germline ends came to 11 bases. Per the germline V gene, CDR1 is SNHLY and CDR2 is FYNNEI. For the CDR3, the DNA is TGTGCCAGCAGTGAAACCGACATTAGCTCTGGAAACACCATATATTTT. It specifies CASSETDISSGNTIYF.

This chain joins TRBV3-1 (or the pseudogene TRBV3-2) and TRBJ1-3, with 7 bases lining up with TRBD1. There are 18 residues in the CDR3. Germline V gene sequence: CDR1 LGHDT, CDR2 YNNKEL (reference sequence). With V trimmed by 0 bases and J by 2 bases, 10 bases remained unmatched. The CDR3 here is CASSQERWGQSPGNTIYF. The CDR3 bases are TGTGCCAGCAGCCAAGAAAGGTGGGGACAGAGTCCTGGAAACACCATATATTTT.